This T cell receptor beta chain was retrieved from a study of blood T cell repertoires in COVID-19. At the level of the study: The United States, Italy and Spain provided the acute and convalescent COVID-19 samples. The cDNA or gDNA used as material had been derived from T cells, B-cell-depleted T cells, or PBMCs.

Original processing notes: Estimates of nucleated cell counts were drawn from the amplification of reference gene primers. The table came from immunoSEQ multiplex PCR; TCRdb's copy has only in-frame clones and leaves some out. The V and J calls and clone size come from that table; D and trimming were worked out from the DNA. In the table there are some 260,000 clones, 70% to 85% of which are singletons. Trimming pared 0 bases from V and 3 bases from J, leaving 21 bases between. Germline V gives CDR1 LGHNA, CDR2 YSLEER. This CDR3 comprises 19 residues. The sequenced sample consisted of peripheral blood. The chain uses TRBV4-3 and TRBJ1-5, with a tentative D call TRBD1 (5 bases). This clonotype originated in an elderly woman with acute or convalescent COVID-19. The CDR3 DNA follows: TGCGCCAGCAGCCAAGAGGCTTCGAGAACAGGCTTTTTCAATCAGCCCCAGCATTTT. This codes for CASSQEASRTGFFNQPQHF.